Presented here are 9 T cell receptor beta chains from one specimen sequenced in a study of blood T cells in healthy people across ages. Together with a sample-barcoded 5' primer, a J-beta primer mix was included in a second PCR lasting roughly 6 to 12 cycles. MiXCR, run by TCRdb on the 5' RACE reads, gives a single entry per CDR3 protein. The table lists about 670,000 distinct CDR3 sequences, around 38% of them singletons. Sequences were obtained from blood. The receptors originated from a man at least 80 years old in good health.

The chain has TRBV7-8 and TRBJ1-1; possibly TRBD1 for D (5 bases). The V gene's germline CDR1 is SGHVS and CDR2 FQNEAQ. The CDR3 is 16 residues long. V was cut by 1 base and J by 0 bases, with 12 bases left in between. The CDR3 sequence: CASSLGQGLLNTEAFF. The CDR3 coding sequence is TGTGCCAGCAGCTTAGGTCAGGGACTTTTGAACACTGAAGCTTTCTTT.

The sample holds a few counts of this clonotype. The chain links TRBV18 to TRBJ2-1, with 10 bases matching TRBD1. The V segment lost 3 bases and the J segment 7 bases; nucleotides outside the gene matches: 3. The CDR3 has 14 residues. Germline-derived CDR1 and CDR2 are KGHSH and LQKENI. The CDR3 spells CASSPDRGTNEQFF. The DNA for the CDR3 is TGTGCCAGCTCACCGGACAGGGGGACGAATGAGCAGTTCTTC.

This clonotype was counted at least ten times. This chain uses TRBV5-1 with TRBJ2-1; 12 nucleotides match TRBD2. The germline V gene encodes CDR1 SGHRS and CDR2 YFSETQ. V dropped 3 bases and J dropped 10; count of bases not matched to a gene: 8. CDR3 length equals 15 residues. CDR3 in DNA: TGCGCCAGCAGCTCCCCTTCCGGACTAGCGGGAGAGCAGTTCTTC. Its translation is CASSSPSGLAGEQFF.

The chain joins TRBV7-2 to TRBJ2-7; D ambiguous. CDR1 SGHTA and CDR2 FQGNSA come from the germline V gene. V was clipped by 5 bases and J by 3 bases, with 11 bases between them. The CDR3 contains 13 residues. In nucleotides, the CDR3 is TGTGCCAGCAGCCAGCGTCCGGACTACGAGCAGTACTTC. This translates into CASSQRPDYEQYF.

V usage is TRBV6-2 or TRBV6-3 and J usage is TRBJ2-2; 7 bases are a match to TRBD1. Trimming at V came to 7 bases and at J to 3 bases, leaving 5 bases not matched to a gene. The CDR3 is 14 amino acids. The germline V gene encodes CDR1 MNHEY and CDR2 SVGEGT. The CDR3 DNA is TGTGCCAGCAAAGAAGGGGGCGACACCGGGGAGCTGTTTTTT. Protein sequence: CASKEGGDTGELFF.

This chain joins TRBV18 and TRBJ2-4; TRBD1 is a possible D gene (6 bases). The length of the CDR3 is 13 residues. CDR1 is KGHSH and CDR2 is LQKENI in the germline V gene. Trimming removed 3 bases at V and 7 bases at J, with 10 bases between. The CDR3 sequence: CASSPNRDNIQYF. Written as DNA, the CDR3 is TGTGCCAGCTCACCCAACAGGGATAACATTCAGTACTTC.

The CDR3 is CASSVGEQYF. In nucleotides, the CDR3 is TGTGCCAGCAGTGTAGGCGAGCAGTACTTC. The rearrangement links TRBV2 to TRBJ2-7; D gene unclear. Germline lookup yields CDR1 SNHLY and CDR2 FYNNEI. This CDR3 is built from 10 residues. V was clipped by 4 bases and J by 6 bases, with 4 bases between them. The full variable domain, its missing parts supplied by reference TRBV2 and TRBJ2-7, is EPEVTQTPSHQVTQMGQEVILRCVPISNHLYFYWYRQILGQKVEFLVSFYNNEISEKSEIFDDQFSVERPDGSNFTLKIRSTKLEDSAMYFCASSVGEQYFGPGTRLTVT.

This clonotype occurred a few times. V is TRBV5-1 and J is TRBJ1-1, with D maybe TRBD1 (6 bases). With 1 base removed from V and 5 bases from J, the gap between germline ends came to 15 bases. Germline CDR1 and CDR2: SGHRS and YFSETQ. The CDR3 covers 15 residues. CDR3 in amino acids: CASSLRTAEETEAFF. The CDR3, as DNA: TGCGCCAGCAGCTTGAGGACAGCGGAGGAGACTGAAGCTTTCTTT.

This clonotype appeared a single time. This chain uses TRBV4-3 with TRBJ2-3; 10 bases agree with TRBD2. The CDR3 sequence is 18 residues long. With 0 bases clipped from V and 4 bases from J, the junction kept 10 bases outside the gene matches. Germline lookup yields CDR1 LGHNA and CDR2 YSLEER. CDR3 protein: CASSQDGASGSLSDTQYF. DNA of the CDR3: TGCGCCAGCAGCCAAGATGGGGCTAGCGGGAGTTTGTCAGATACGCAGTATTTT.